This T cell receptor (beta chain) was captured by sequencing in a study of a mutant IDH1 vaccine in newly diagnosed glioma (dated by TCRdb to about 2021). For the study in its entirety: Patients received eight vaccinations in weeks 1, 3, 5, 7, 11, 15, 19 and 23, corresponding to visits V03 through V10. Vaccination started 4-6 weeks after radiotherapy alone, or was given together with temozolomide cycles in the groups whose treatment included chemotherapy. Of the 32 patients who were treated, about 62% were male and 37.5% were female, and the mean age was roughly 40 years. Prior to enrollment, patients had been given standard therapy consisting of radiotherapy alone, temozolomide alone, or radiochemotherapy with temozolomide, with the combination given to most patients. Peripheral blood was collected at six visits: V03 (baseline), V05, V07, V10, V12 and V13. For exploratory analyses, approximately 25 treated patients had longitudinal TCRB deep sequencing done wherever samples were available. Results and caveats for the whole study, not just this receptor: It was noted by the authors that analyses of patient blood samples could not be reproduced owing to sample limitations. Selection of PBMC samples for TCRB deep sequencing was based on availability. Immune responses induced by the vaccine were seen in about 93% of patients across multiple MHC alleles. Changes in the top peripheral T cell clonotypes picked up by TCRB sequencing did not appear to be linked to pseudoprogression.

Cut back by 1 base and 7 bases, the V and J ends lie 11 bases apart. CDR1 and CDR2 (MNHNS, SASEGT) derive from the germline V gene. From its cysteine to its phenylalanine, the CDR3 spans 15 amino acids. Only the CDR3 DNA stays, 45 bases, in frame from base 1. Library preparation was by the immunoSEQ multiplex PCR assay. The hsTCRB Kit was used according to the manufacturer's protocol to amplify rearranged TCR beta chain sequences. Sequencing of TCRB libraries was carried out on an Illumina MiSeq. Concerning the study's data processing: Demultiplexing, trimming and gene mapping were performed with the kit vendor's proprietary platform. TCRdb holds this immuneACCESS table with in-frame rearrangements only. Some clones are missing; in checked studies, unresolved V genes explain under half, and the rest has no known cause. That table gives V, J and clone size, and the DNA gave D and trimming. The sample table holds 50,000 to 65,000 clones, of which approximately 84% were seen once. Clones ranked in the top ten supply approximately 9.1% of the sample.

The meaning of the sample's time point label: week 11, during vaccination. Each vaccine dose was 300 ug of a 20-mer mutant IDH1 peptide in Montanide, given subcutaneously with topical imiquimod. All donors had newly diagnosed IDH1-mutant astrocytomas of WHO grade 3 or 4 that showed loss of nuclear ATRX. The samples were drawn from NOA16, a multicentre, single-arm, open-label phase I trial in Germany that tested a mutant IDH1 peptide vaccine in humans for the first time. Genomic DNA for TCRB sequencing was isolated from EDTA blood with the DNeasy Blood and Tissue Kit. As to this clone: Its antigen has not been determined. Nothing much larger sits one base from this clone, and base qualities are not available.

Sequencing used PBMCs, obtained from a glioma patient whose treatment included an IDH1 peptide vaccine. The chain joins TRBV6-1 to TRBJ1-6, with the D gene too uncertain to name. The clonotype originates from a woman between 50 and 59 years old with glioma. The nucleotide sequence is given as TGTGCCAGCAGTGAAGGGGAGGAATGGAATTCACCCCTCCACTTT. Its coded protein is CASSEGEEWNSPLHF.